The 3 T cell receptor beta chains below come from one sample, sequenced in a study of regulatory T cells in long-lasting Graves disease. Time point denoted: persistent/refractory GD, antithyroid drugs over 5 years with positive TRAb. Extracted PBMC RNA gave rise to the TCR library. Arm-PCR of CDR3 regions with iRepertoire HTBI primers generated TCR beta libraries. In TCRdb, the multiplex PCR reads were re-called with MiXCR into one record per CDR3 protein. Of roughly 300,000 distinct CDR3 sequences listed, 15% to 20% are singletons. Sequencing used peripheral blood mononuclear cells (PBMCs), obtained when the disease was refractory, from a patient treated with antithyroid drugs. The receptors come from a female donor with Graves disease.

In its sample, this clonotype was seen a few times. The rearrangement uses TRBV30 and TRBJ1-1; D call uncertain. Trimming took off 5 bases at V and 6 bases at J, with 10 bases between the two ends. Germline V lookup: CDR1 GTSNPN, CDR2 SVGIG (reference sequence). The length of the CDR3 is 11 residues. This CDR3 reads CAWEGGAEAFF. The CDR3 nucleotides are TGTGCCTGGGAGGGAGGAGCTGAAGCTTTCTTT.

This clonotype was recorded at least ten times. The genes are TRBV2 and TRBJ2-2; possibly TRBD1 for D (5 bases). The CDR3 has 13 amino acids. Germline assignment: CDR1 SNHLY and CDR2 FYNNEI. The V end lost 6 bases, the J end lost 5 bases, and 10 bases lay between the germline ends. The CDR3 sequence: CASRTQGTGELFF. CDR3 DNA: TGTGCCAGCAGAACCCAGGGTACCGGGGAGCTGTTTTTT. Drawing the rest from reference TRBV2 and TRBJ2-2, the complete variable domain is EPEVTQTPSHQVTQMGQEVILRCVPISNHLYFYWYRQILGQKVEFLVSFYNNEISEKSEIFDDQFSVERPDGSNFTLKIRSTKLEDSAMYFCASRTQGTGELFFGEGSRLTVL.

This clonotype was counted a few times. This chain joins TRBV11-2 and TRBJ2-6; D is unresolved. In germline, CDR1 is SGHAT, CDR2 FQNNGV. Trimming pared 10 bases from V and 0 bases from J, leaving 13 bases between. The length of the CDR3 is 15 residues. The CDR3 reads CATHKLSSGANVLTF. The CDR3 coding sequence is TGTGCCACACACAAACTCAGCTCTGGGGCCAACGTCCTGACTTTC.